This TCR beta chain was sequenced during a study of blood T cell repertoires in COVID-19. The wider study: PBMCs, B-cell-depleted T cells, or T cells provided the cDNA or gDNA that made up the material.

Study processing details: Using reference gene primer amplification, nucleated cell counts were estimated. Using immunoSEQ multiplex PCR, the repertoire was profiled, and TCRdb retains in-frame clones only, with some absent. V, J and clone size were drawn from that table, and D and trimming were deduced from the DNA. Of roughly 69,000 clones listed, around 86% are singletons. Germline V lookup: CDR1 SEHNR, CDR2 FQNEAQ (reference sequence). V lost 5 bases and J lost 2, with 9 bases in between. The length of the CDR3 is 13 residues. This TCR derives from a man aged 45 to 65 with active COVID-19. Specimen: peripheral blood. V usage is TRBV7-9 and J usage is TRBJ2-5, with D maybe TRBD1 (5 bases). In nucleotides, the CDR3 is TGTGCCAGCAGCAAACAGGTTCAAGAGACCCAGTACTTC. It yields the protein CASSKQVQETQYF.